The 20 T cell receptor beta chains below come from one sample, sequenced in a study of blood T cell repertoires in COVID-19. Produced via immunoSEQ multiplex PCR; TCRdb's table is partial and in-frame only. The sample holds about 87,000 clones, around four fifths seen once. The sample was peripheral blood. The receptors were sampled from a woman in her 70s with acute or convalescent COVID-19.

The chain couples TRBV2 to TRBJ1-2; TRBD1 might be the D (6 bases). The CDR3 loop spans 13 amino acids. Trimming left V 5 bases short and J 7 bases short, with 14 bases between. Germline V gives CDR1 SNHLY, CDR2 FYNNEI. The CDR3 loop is CASSPQGESGYTF. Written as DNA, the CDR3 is TGTGCCAGCAGTCCACAGGGAGAAAGTGGCTACACCTTC.

In DNA, the CDR3 is TGTGCTAGTGGTTTGGTACCCAGGGCTAGCAATCAGCCCCAGCATTTT. Translation: CASGLVPRASNQPQHF. The J gene is TRBJ1-5, the V gene TRBV12-5, with a possible D match to TRBD1 (5 bases). Trimming shortened V by 0 bases and J by 0 bases, and 9 bases separated the two germline ends. Per germline, CDR1 LGHNT and CDR2 FRNRAP. This CDR3 is 16 amino acids long. Supplemented by reference TRBV12-5 and TRBJ1-5, the full variable domain reads DARVTQTPRHKVTEMGQEVTMRCQPILGHNTVFWYRQTMMQGLELLAYFRNRAPLDDSGMPKDRFSAEMPDATLATLKIQPSEPRDSAVYFCASGLVPRASNQPQHFGDGTRLSIL.

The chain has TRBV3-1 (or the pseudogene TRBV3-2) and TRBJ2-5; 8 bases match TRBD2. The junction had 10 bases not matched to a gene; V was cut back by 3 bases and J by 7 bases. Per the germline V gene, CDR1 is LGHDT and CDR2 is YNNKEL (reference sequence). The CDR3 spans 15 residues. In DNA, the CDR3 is TGTGCCAGCAGCCAGGGAGCGGGGGCTACGGGGACCCAGTACTTC. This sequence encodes CASSQGAGATGTQYF.

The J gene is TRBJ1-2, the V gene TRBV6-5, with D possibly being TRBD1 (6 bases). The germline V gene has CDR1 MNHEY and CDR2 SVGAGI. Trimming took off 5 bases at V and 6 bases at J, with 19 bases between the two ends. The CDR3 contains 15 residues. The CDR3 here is CASSIIQGLVDGYTF. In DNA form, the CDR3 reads TGTGCCAGCAGTATAATCCAGGGGTTGGTTGATGGCTACACCTTC.

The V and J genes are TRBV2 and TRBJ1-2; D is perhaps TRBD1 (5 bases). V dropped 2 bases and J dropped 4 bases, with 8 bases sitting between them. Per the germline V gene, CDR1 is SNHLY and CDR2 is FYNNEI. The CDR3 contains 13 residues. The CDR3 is CASSESGGYGYTF. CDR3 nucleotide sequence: TGTGCCAGCAGTGAATCGGGGGGCTATGGCTACACCTTC.

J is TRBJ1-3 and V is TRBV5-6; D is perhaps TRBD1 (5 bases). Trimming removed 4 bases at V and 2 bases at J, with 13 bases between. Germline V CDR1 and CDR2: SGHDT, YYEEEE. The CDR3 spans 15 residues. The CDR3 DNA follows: TGTGCCAGCAGCCCTGAGAAGGGGACTGGAAACACCATATATTTT. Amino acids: CASSPEKGTGNTIYF.

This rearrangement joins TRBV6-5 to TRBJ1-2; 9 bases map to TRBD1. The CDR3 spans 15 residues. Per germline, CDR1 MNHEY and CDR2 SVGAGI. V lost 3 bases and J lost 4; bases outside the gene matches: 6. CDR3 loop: CASSYQTGGSYGYTF. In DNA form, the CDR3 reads TGTGCCAGCAGTTATCAGACAGGGGGTTCCTATGGCTACACCTTC.

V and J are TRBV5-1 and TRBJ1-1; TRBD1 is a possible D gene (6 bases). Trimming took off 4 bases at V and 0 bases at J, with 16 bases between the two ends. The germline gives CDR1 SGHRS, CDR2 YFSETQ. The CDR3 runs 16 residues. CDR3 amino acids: CASSIQGAALNTEAFF. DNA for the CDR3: TGCGCCAGCAGCATACAGGGCGCTGCGTTGAACACTGAAGCTTTCTTT.

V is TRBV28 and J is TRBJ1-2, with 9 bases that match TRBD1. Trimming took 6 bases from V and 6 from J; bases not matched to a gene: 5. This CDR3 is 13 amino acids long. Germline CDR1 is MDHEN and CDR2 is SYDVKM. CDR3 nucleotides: TGTGCCAGCAGACAGGGGGCCCTGGATGGCTACACCTTC. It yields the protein CASRQGALDGYTF.

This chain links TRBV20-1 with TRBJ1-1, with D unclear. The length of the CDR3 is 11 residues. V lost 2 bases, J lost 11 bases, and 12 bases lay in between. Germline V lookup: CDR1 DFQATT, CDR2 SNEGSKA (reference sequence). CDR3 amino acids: CSARPTPWAFF. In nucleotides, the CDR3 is TGCAGTGCTAGACCTACCCCCTGGGCTTTCTTT.

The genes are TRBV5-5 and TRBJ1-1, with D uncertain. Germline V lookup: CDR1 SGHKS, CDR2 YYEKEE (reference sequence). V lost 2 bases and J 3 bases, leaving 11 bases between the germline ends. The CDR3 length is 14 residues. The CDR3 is CASSFRRTDTEAFF. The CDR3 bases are TGTGCCAGCAGCTTTCGTCGTACTGACACTGAAGCTTTCTTT.

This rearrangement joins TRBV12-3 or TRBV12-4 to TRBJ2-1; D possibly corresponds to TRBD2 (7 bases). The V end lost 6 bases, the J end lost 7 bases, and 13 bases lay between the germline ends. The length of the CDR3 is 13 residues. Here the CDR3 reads CASSGGGGNEQFF. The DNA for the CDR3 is TGTGCCAGCAGCGGAGGGGGGGGGAATGAGCAGTTCTTC.

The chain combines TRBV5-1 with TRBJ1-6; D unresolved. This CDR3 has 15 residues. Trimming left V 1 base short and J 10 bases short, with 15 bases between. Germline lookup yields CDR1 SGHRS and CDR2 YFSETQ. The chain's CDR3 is CASSLIGDPGSPLHF. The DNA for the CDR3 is TGCGCCAGCAGCTTGATTGGAGACCCGGGATCACCCCTCCACTTT.

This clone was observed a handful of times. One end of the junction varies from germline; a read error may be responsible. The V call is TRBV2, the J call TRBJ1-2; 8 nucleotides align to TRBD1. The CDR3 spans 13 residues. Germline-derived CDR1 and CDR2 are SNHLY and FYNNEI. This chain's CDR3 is CASRDRGLTGYTF. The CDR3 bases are TGTGCCAGCCGTGACAGGGGATTGACTGGCTACACCTTC.

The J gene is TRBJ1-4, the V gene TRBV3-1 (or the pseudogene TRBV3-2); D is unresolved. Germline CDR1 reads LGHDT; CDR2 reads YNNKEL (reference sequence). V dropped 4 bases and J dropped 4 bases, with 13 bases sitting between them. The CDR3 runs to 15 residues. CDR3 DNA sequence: TGTGCCAGCAGCCCGGGGAATATCCTTAATGAAAAACTGTTTTTT. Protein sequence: CASSPGNILNEKLFF.

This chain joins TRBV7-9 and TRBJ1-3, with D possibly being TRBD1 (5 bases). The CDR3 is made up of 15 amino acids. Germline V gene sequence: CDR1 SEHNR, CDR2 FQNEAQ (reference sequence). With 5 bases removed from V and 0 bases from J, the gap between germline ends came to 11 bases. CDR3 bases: TGTGCCAGCAGCGATACGGGACTCTCTGGAAACACCATATATTTT. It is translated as CASSDTGLSGNTIYF.

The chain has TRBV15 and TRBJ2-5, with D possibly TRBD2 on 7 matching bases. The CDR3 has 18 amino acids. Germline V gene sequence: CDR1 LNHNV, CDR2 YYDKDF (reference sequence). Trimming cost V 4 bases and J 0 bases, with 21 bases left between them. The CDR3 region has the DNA TGTGCCACCAGCAAGGGGGGGACTTTTTACGGACACCAAGAGACCCAGTACTTC. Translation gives CATSKGGTFYGHQETQYF.

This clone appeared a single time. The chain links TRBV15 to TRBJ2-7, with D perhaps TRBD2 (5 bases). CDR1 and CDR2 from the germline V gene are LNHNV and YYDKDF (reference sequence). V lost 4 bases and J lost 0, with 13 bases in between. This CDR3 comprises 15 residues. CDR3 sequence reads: CATSIGGIGSYEQYF. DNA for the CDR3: TGTGCCACCAGCATAGGAGGCATTGGCTCCTACGAGCAGTACTTC. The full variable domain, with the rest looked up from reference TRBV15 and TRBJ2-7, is DAMVIQNPRYQVTQFGKPVTLSCSQTLNHNVMYWYQQKSSQAPKLLFHYYDKDFNNEADTPDNFQSRRPNTSFCFLDIRSPGLGDTAMYLCATSIGGIGSYEQYFGPGTRLTVT.

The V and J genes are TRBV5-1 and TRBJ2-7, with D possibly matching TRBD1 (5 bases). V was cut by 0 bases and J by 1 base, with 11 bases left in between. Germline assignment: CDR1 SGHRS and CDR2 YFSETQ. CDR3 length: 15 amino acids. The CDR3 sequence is CASSLGQSRSYEQYF. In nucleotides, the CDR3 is TGCGCCAGCAGCTTGGGACAGTCCCGATCCTACGAGCAGTACTTC.

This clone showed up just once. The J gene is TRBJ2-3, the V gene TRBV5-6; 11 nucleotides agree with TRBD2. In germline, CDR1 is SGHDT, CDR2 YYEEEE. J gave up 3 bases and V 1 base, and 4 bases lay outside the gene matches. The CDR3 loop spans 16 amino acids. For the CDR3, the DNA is TGTGCCAGCAGCTTGTGGATAGCGGGGGGGACAGATACGCAGTATTTT. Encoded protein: CASSLWIAGGTDTQYF.